A single sample gave rise to the 25 T cell receptor beta chains below, sequenced in a study of shared clonotypes between healthy human individuals. Naive CD8 cells, CD45RO-negative and positively selected for CCR7, excluded terminally differentiated effector memory CD45RA+ cells. Only in-frame clones appear in the TCRdb table, and some are missing; sequencing was by immunoSEQ multiplex PCR. In the table there are roughly 550,000 clones, about 95% of which are singletons. The sample consisted of naive CD8+ T cells sorted from blood. The receptors stem from a woman in her twenties or thirties in good health.

The chain has TRBV5-1 and TRBJ1-1; a possible D gene is TRBD1 (5 bases). The V gene's germline CDR1 is SGHRS and CDR2 YFSETQ. V was shortened by 0 bases and J by 5 bases, with 14 bases between the two germline ends. This CDR3 has 15 residues. The CDR3 bases are TGCGCCAGCAGCTTGGCCCAGGGCCGGAGTACTGAAGCTTTCTTT. Protein: CASSLAQGRSTEAFF.

This chain uses TRBV4-2 with TRBJ2-2, with D maybe TRBD2 (7 bases). Trimming took off 0 bases at V and 2 bases at J, with 13 bases between the two ends. The CDR3 runs to 17 residues. The germline V gene encodes CDR1 LGHNA and CDR2 YNFKEQ. Here the CDR3 DNA reads TGTGCCAGCAGCCAAGATCCAGGGGACTACAACACCGGGGAGCTGTTTTTT. It encodes CASSQDPGDYNTGELFF.

The chain joins TRBV6-5 to TRBJ2-7; unclear D gene. The CDR3 is 14 residues long. Germline assignment: CDR1 MNHEY and CDR2 SVGAGI. Trimming removed 6 bases at V and 3 bases at J, with 15 bases between. The CDR3 nucleotides read TGTGCCAGCAGCCCTACCACCCAACACTACGAGCAGTACTTC. Protein sequence: CASSPTTQHYEQYF.

Worth noting for this clone: The same CDR3 also results from other DNA sequences found in this sample. The chain has TRBV28 and TRBJ1-1; 11 nucleotides agree with TRBD1. The V gene end was trimmed by 2 bases and the J gene end by 5 bases; junction bases not matched to a gene: 1. Germline lookup yields CDR1 MDHEN and CDR2 SYDVKM. The CDR3 loop spans 14 amino acids. The CDR3 reads CASSLGTGGTEAFF. CDR3 DNA: TGTGCCAGCAGTTTAGGGACAGGGGGGACTGAAGCTTTCTTT.

V and J are TRBV11-3 and TRBJ2-7; D remains ambiguous. Trimming shortened V by 11 bases and J by 0 bases, and 17 bases separated the two germline ends. The length of the CDR3 is 14 residues. CDR1 is SGHNT and CDR2 is YENEEA in the germline V gene. CDR3 residues: CAGHFGARSYEQYF. The CDR3, as DNA: TGTGCCGGTCACTTCGGCGCCCGCTCCTACGAGCAGTACTTC.

The V gene is TRBV2, the J gene TRBJ2-1; 8 nucleotides line up with TRBD2. Germline-derived CDR1 and CDR2 are SNHLY and FYNNEI. V trimming: 10 bases; J trimming: 7 bases; junction bases outside the gene matches: 12. This CDR3 comprises 14 residues. DNA of the CDR3: TGTGCCATACGAGTGGGGACTAGTGTAAATGAGCAGTTCTTC. Translation: CAIRVGTSVNEQFF.

The chain carries TRBV4-2 and TRBJ2-3; D may be TRBD2 (6 bases). Looked up from germline, CDR1 is LGHNA and CDR2 is YNFKEQ. V gave up 1 base and J gave up 3 bases, with 11 bases separating them. CDR3 length: 15 residues. The DNA for the CDR3 is TGTGCCAGCAGCCAAGTGGGGACTGTAACAGATACGCAGTATTTT. Translation gives CASSQVGTVTDTQYF.

With respect to this clone: This same CDR3 is encoded by further DNA sequences in the sample. In DNA form, the CDR3 reads TGTGCCAGCAGCTTCGCAGATACGCAGTATTTT. This codes for CASSFADTQYF. The chain has TRBV11-2 and TRBJ2-3; D remains unclear. From germline, CDR1 is SGHAT and CDR2 FQNNGV. The V end lost 3 bases, the J end lost 4 bases, and 2 bases lay between the germline ends. The CDR3 spans 11 residues. Filled out from reference TRBV11-2 and TRBJ2-3, the complete variable domain reads EAGVAQSPRYKIIEKRQSVAFWCNPISGHATLYWYQQILGQGPKLLIQFQNNGVVDDSQLPKDRFSAERLKGVDSTLKIQPAKLEDSAVYLCASSFADTQYFGPGTRLTVL.

This clone was recorded once. This chain uses TRBV27 with TRBJ2-7; D is unclear. Germline V gives CDR1 MNHEY, CDR2 SMNVEV (reference sequence). The CDR3 covers 15 residues. Between the trimmed V and J ends, which lost 5 bases and 0 bases, there was a span of 14 bases. The CDR3 reads CASSPTVESSYEQYF. In DNA, the CDR3 is TGTGCCAGCAGTCCGACCGTTGAGAGCTCCTACGAGCAGTACTTC.

Points on this clone: This same CDR3 is encoded by further DNA sequences in the sample. The chain joins TRBV9 to TRBJ1-4; the D is unclear. CDR1 is SGDLS and CDR2 is YYNGEE in the germline V gene. Trimming removed 3 bases from V and 4 bases from J, with 10 bases in between. The CDR3 contains 14 residues. The CDR3 DNA sequence: TGTGCCAGCAGCGCGACGGGCGGTAATGAAAAACTGTTTTTT. Its translation: CASSATGGNEKLFF.

CDR3 sequence (DNA): TGTGCCAGCATCAGCCTCGGACTAGCGGGAGGGGGCTACACAGATACGCAGTATTTT. This translates into CASISLGLAGGGYTDTQYF. The chain uses TRBV21-1 and TRBJ2-3; the D call of TRBD2 is as the table states it, not checked on the DNA. TRBV21-1 counts as a pseudogene. The CDR3 is made up of 19 amino acids.

J is TRBJ1-2 and V is TRBV29-1; D is possibly TRBD1 (5 bases). The ends were cut back, 0 bases at V and 4 bases at J, with 15 bases in the middle. This CDR3 spans 15 amino acids. Germline CDR1 and CDR2: SQVTM and ANQGSEA. The CDR3 DNA is TGCAGCGTTGAAGATCCGACGGGACGGATCTATGGCTACACCTTC. Its translation: CSVEDPTGRIYGYTF.

The V gene is TRBV20-1, the J gene TRBJ1-4; D uncertain. This CDR3 region has 11 residues. Per the germline V gene, CDR1 is DFQATT and CDR2 is SNEGSKA (reference sequence). Trimming removed 2 bases at V and 8 bases at J, with 6 bases between. The CDR3 is CSARSQEKLFF. In DNA, the CDR3 is TGCAGTGCTAGATCACAGGAAAAACTGTTTTTT.

The V and J genes are TRBV28 and TRBJ1-5; D unresolved. This CDR3 comprises 14 residues. Germline CDR1 MDHEN, CDR2 SYDVKM. Trimming removed 7 bases at V and 0 bases at J, with 10 bases between. CDR3 amino acids: CASTWWDSNQPQHF. The CDR3 DNA follows: TGTGCCAGCACCTGGTGGGATAGCAATCAGCCCCAGCATTTT.

V and J are TRBV6-5 and TRBJ2-5, with TRBD2 matching over 11 bases. TRBJ2-7 explains the end of the DNA better; the J call may be wrong. This CDR3 has 14 amino acids. Germline loops: CDR1 MNHEY, CDR2 SVGAGI. The CDR3, as DNA: TGTGCCAGCAGACCGGGACTAGCGGTCTACGAGCAGTACTTC. Translating it yields CASRPGLAVYEQYF.

The rearrangement links TRBV10-1 to TRBJ2-7, with a possible D match to TRBD1 (5 bases). This CDR3 comprises 15 residues. Germline V gene data show CDR1 as WNHNN and CDR2 as SYGVQD (reference sequence). Deletions cut 3 bases from V and 1 base from J, with 13 bases between. This CDR3 is CASSDGPPGSYEQYF. Here the CDR3 DNA reads TGCGCCAGCAGTGATGGACCTCCAGGGTCCTACGAGCAGTACTTC.

This rearrangement joins TRBV28 to TRBJ1-5; maybe TRBD1 (5 bases). CDR3 length equals 17 residues. Trimming stripped 5 bases from V and 0 bases from J, with 17 bases between. CDR1 is MDHEN, CDR2 SYDVKM, per germline. The CDR3 loop reads CASSPRTHTYSNQPQHF. The CDR3 DNA sequence: TGTGCCAGCAGTCCCCGGACACACACTTATAGCAATCAGCCCCAGCATTTT.

V is TRBV4-1 and J is TRBJ2-5; TRBD2 agrees at 10 bases. The end of the DNA fits TRBJ2-7 better, so the J call may be wrong. This CDR3 is 15 amino acids long. CDR1 MGHRA and CDR2 YSYEKL come from the germline V gene. CDR3 in DNA: TGCGCCAGCAGCCAAGAACTAGCGGGAACCTACGAGCAGTACTTC. Translating it yields CASSQELAGTYEQYF.

The chain joins TRBV5-4 to TRBJ1-1; D possibly corresponds to TRBD1 (5 bases). V gave up 4 bases and J gave up 5 bases, with 12 bases separating them. The CDR3 is made up of 13 amino acids. The germline V gene has CDR1 SGHNT and CDR2 YYREEE (reference sequence). The CDR3 loop reads CASSPGGGTEAFF. For the CDR3, the DNA is TGTGCCAGCAGCCCGGGGGGAGGTACTGAAGCTTTCTTT.

Points on this clone: Different DNA sequences within this sample yield the same CDR3. The chain is built from TRBV2 and TRBJ2-5; the D gene is possibly TRBD2 (6 bases). Near its end, the DNA agrees better with TRBJ2-7, so the J call may be wrong. This CDR3 spans 12 amino acids. Germline V gene lookup returns CDR1 SNHLY and CDR2 FYNNEI. DNA for the CDR3: TGTGCCAGCATCGGGAGCTCCTACGAGCAGTACTTC. Its protein is CASIGSSYEQYF.

This clone came up once. This chain uses TRBV2 with TRBJ2-2; TRBD1 matches at 11 bases. The CDR3 extends over 16 amino acids. V shed 6 bases and J 5 bases; nucleotides not matched to a gene: 8. The germline CDR1 and CDR2 sequences are SNHLY and FYNNEI. The CDR3 DNA reads as TGTGCCAGCAGCCGTCGGGACAGGGGGTATACCGGGGAGCTGTTTTTT. It encodes CASSRRDRGYTGELFF.

The chain is built from TRBV11-3 and TRBJ2-1; perhaps TRBD1 as D (7 bases). The V end lost 5 bases, the J end lost 2 bases, and 13 bases lay between the germline ends. CDR1 and CDR2 (germline): SGHNT, YENEEA. This CDR3 comprises 15 residues. The CDR3 DNA follows: TGTGCCAGCAGCCGCGGGGACAGACCCTACAATGAGCAGTTCTTC. This encodes CASSRGDRPYNEQFF.

The rearrangement uses TRBV27 and TRBJ1-5, with 7 nucleotides matching TRBD1. CDR3 size: 14 residues. The V and J ends lost 4 bases and 3 bases, in that order; junction bases with no gene match: 3. Germline V gene data show CDR1 as MNHEY and CDR2 as SMNVEV (reference sequence). The CDR3 DNA reads TGTGCCAGCAGTTCCAGGGGGGTCAATCAGCCCCAGCATTTT. As protein: CASSSRGVNQPQHF.

The chain carries TRBV29-1 and TRBJ2-1; a weak D match, TRBD2 (6 bases). The CDR3 length is 14 residues. The germline CDR1 and CDR2 sequences are SQVTM and ANQGSEA. With 4 bases removed from V and 1 base from J, the gap between germline ends came to 11 bases. The CDR3 here is CSVVSSASYNEQFF. CDR3 DNA: TGCAGCGTTGTTTCTAGCGCGTCCTACAATGAGCAGTTCTTC.

The chain recombines TRBV2 with TRBJ2-1; TRBD1 agrees at 9 bases. V lost 5 bases, J lost 5 bases, and 7 bases stayed unmatched. The CDR3 sequence is 15 residues long. The germline V gene has CDR1 SNHLY and CDR2 FYNNEI. CDR3 sequence (DNA): TGTGCCAGCAGTCGACCGGGACAGGGAGACAATGAGCAGTTCTTC. Encoded protein: CASSRPGQGDNEQFF.